The clone carrying this TCR beta chain was recorded once. Antigen: not known. This CDR3 has 12 residues. With 0 bases removed from V and 3 bases from J, the gap between germline ends came to 6 bases. Germline V gene data show CDR1 as SQVTM and CDR2 as ANQGSEA. Clones were read by immunoSEQ multiplex PCR, and TCRdb kept only the in-frame ones, dropping some. This sample yields about 86,000 clones, of which around four fifths are seen a single time; approximately 18% belongs to the top ten. The sample comes from a study of graft-versus-host responses after intestinal transplantation. Study-level background: Transplants were multivisceral, liver-intestinal, or isolated intestinal. The study gave all recipients anti-thymocyte globulin induction, then tacrolimus and steroids for 2 to 3 years. Study-wide points: Some patients had graft-donor T cell macrochimerism, and their allografts showed high graft-versus-host to host-versus-graft clonal ratios.

The V and J genes are TRBV29-1 and TRBJ2-7; D not certain. This sequence originates from a human donor who received an intestinal transplant. Sequencing used unstimulated CD8+ T cells sorted from spleen or lymph node cells, obtained before intestinal transplant. CDR3 protein: CSVEDRYYEQYF. The DNA for the CDR3 is TGCAGCGTTGAAGACAGGTACTACGAGCAGTACTTC.